This is a list of T cell receptor beta chains from one sample in a study of identifying expanded T cells in peripheral blood. Libraries were prepared by immunoSEQ multiplex PCR; TCRdb keeps only in-frame clonotypes and omits some of them. The profile shows 100,000 to 150,000 clones, over 65% of them singletons. Specimen: blood. The receptors derive from a person aged 18 to 69 in good health. The CDR3 runs from the conserved cysteine through the conserved F or W. The D gene is left open where the match is weak. Some rows mark clone size as missing; the rest say once, few, many or name a class of expanded clone.

j_call cdr3_length v_call d_call clone_size cdr3_aa cdr3_nt
TRBJ1-2 11 TRBV5-4 TRBD1 - CASSQGGGYTF TGTGCCAGCAGCCAGGGGGGTGGCTACACCTTC
TRBJ2-1 17 TRBV7-8 TRBD2 - CASSPPAGEIRIDEQFF TGTGCCAGCAGCCCCCCCGCGGGGGAAATTCGGATCGATGAGCAGTTCTTC
TRBJ1-2 13 TRBV30 - - CAWSYYGNYGYTF TGTGCCTGGAGTTATTACGGGAACTATGGCTACACCTTC
TRBJ1-1 15 TRBV18 - - CASSPLGKGDTEAFF TGTGCCAGCTCACCGTTGGGGAAAGGGGACACTGAAGCTTTCTTT
TRBJ1-5 13 TRBV7-3 - few CASSLDTGRPQHF TGTGCCAGCAGCTTAGACACGGGCCGGCCCCAGCATTTT
TRBJ2-2 12 TRBV6-5 - few CASSSGAGELFF TGTGCCAGCAGTTCAGGGGCCGGGGAGCTGTTTTTT
TRBJ1-2 11 TRBV29-1 - once CSVEANGGYTF TGCAGCGTTGAAGCCAATGGGGGCTACACCTTC
TRBJ1-2 14 TRBV7-8 - - CASSLAGKNYGYTF TGTGCCAGCAGCTTAGCAGGGAAGAACTATGGCTACACCTTC
TRBJ1-1 15 TRBV5-1 - - CASSFEGGRLAEAFF TGCGCCAGCAGCTTTGAGGGCGGCAGGCTCGCTGAAGCTTTCTTT
TRBJ1-1 16 TRBV4-3 - - CASSRISGTPNTEAFF TGCGCCAGCAGCAGAATTTCGGGGACCCCGAACACTGAAGCTTTCTTT
TRBJ1-4 16 TRBV27 TRBD1 once CASSSELTGGHEKLFF TGTGCCAGCAGCTCTGAATTGACAGGGGGCCATGAAAAACTGTTTTTT
TRBJ2-3 15 TRBV5-6 - - CASSLAPRGTDTQYF TGTGCCAGCAGTCTGGCCCCCCGCGGCACAGATACGCAGTATTTT
TRBJ2-7 11 TRBV7-9 - - CASSPQSEQYF TGTGCCAGCAGCCCGCAGTCCGAGCAGTACTTC
TRBJ2-1 15 TRBV27 - - CASSQGGGDYNEQFF TGTGCCAGCAGTCAGGGGGGGGGTGACTACAATGAGCAGTTCTTC
TRBJ1-2 15 TRBV7-9 - - CASSPGPPGGYGYTF TGTGCCAGCAGCCCCGGCCCTCCCGGCGGCTATGGCTACACCTTC
TRBJ1-5 16 TRBV4-3 - - CASSQDLSLGDQPQHF TGCGCCAGCAGCCAAGATCTTAGTTTGGGCGATCAGCCCCAGCATTTT
TRBJ1-1 14 TRBV9 - - CASSERTENTEAFF TGTGCCAGCAGCGAACGGACAGAGAACACTGAAGCTTTCTTT
TRBJ2-4 13 TRBV10-2 TRBD1 few CASRQGAKNIQYF TGCGCCAGCAGACAGGGGGCCAAAAACATTCAGTACTTC
TRBJ1-5 16 TRBV6-6 TRBD1 - CASRPQGARGNQPQHF TGTGCCAGCAGGCCCCAGGGGGCGCGCGGAAATCAGCCCCAGCATTTT
TRBJ2-6 16 TRBV4-1 - - CASSQEGTSGANVLTF TGCGCCAGCAGCCAAGAGGGAACCTCTGGGGCCAACGTCCTGACTTTC
TRBJ2-4 13 TRBV7-8 TRBD1 - CASSSPGQGRWYF TGTGCCAGCAGCTCCCCCGGACAGGGGCGTTGGTACTTC
TRBJ1-2 15 TRBV7-2 - - CASSLALFEGYGYTF TGTGCCAGCAGCTTAGCGCTGTTTGAGGGCTATGGCTACACCTTC
TRBJ2-2 13 TRBV5-6 TRBD1 - CASSRDRAGELFF TGTGCCAGCAGCAGAGACAGGGCCGGGGAGCTGTTTTTT
TRBJ2-4 18 TRBV19 - - CASSNPLTARLAKNIQYF TGTGCCAGTAGTAACCCTCTTACAGCTAGACTAGCCAAAAACATTCAGTACTTC
TRBJ1-1 15 TRBV7-2 TRBD1 - CASGRGRGMNTEAFF TGTGCCAGCGGCAGGGGGCGCGGGATGAACACTGAAGCTTTCTTT
TRBJ2-3 17 TRBV4-3 TRBD1 - CASSQEGLGQGIDTQYF TGCGCCAGCAGCCAAGAGGGCCTCGGACAGGGGATAGATACGCAGTATTTT
TRBJ2-1 15 TRBV11-3 - once CASSSGLSPGGEQFF TGTGCCAGCAGCAGCGGGCTATCTCCTGGTGGTGAGCAGTTCTTC
TRBJ1-1 15 TRBV6-5 - - CASRLLGQKNTEAFF TGTGCCAGCAGGCTACTTGGACAGAAGAACACTGAAGCTTTCTTT
TRBJ2-7 11 TRBV30 - - CACWTPVEQYF TGTGCCTGTTGGACACCGGTCGAGCAGTACTTC
TRBJ2-7 14 TRBV30 TRBD1 - CAWSPTGQTYEQYF TGTGCCTGGAGCCCGACAGGGCAAACCTACGAGCAGTACTTC
TRBJ2-5 12 TRBV7-8 - - CASSLRGETQYF TGTGCCAGCAGCTTAAGGGGGGAGACCCAGTACTTC
TRBJ2-1 17 TRBV5-1 TRBD2 - CASRTGLAYSSYNEQFF TGCGCCAGCAGAACCGGACTAGCGTACTCCTCCTACAATGAGCAGTTCTTC
TRBJ2-5 16 TRBV7-9 - once CASRPTRGAGGETQYF TGTGCCAGCAGGCCAACCCGGGGGGCCGGGGGGGAGACCCAGTACTTC
TRBJ1-6 18 TRBV6-9 - - CASIPPTGRASYNLPLHF TGTGCCAGCATACCCCCGACAGGAAGAGCCTCCTATAATTTACCCCTCCACTTT
TRBJ2-3 20 TRBV4-1 TRBD1 - CASSQDPPGRGDRGLDTQYF TGCGCCAGCAGCCAAGATCCCCCCGGTCGTGGAGACAGGGGGTTAGATACGCAGTATTTT
TRBJ2-7 21 TRBV10-3 - - CAISELAGISPVSPNSYEQYF TGTGCCATCAGTGAGTTGGCCGGAATCTCTCCCGTATCCCCCAATTCCTACGAGCAGTACTTC
TRBJ1-6 14 TRBV5-4 - few CASSSRATNSPLHF TGTGCCAGCAGCTCCCGGGCTACGAATTCACCCCTCCACTTT
TRBJ2-7 15 TRBV7-9 - - CASSLRTGTTNEQYF TGTGCCAGCAGCTTACGGACCGGGACCACCAACGAGCAGTACTTC
TRBJ2-6 17 TRBV4-1 TRBD2 - CASSQGRASAGANVLTF TGCGCCAGCAGCCAGGGGAGGGCCTCGGCCGGGGCCAACGTCCTGACTTTC
TRBJ1-2 11 TRBV7-2 - - CASRTVYGYTF TGTGCCAGCAGGACAGTCTATGGCTACACCTTC
TRBJ1-1 15 TRBV27 - many CASFRDRLLNTEAFF TGTGCCAGCTTTCGTGACAGGTTGCTGAACACTGAAGCTTTCTTT
TRBJ2-1 13 TRBV9 - - CASSSRALNEQFF TGTGCCAGCAGCTCCCGGGCCCTGAATGAGCAGTTCTTC
TRBJ2-3 15 TRBV18 TRBD1 - CASSPRQGGTDTQYF TGTGCCAGCTCACCACGGCAGGGGGGCACAGATACGCAGTATTTT
TRBJ1-4 13 TRBV15 - - CATSTGTNEKLFF TGTGCCACCAGCACTGGGACTAATGAAAAACTGTTTTTT
TRBJ1-5 15 TRBV19 TRBD1 - CASSSGGTGTQPQHF TGTGCCAGTAGCTCGGGCGGGACAGGGACCCAGCCCCAGCATTTT
TRBJ2-5 17 TRBV21-1 - - CASSQGGTSGNEETQYF TGTGCCAGCAGCCAGGGGGGGACGTCCGGAAATGAAGAGACCCAGTACTTC
TRBJ1-3 15 TRBV6-5 - - CASTPAGSIGNTIYF TGTGCCAGCACCCCCGCGGGATCCATAGGAAACACCATATATTTT
TRBJ2-7 15 TRBV11-2 - - CASSLLFGSSYEQYF TGTGCCAGCAGCTTACTTTTCGGAAGTTCCTACGAGCAGTACTTC
TRBJ2-1 15 TRBV6-6 - - CASSYSMAGNNEQFF TGTGCCAGCAGTTACTCGATGGCAGGCAACAATGAGCAGTTCTTC
TRBJ1-1 15 TRBV5-6 - once CASSLTRQELSEAFF TGTGCCAGCAGCCTGACGAGACAGGAGCTTTCTGAAGCTTTCTTT
TRBJ1-1 12 TRBV2 - - CASSEAGTEAFF TGTGCCAGCAGTGAAGCAGGGACTGAAGCTTTCTTT
TRBJ2-4 16 TRBV23-1 - few CASSQSRGKSKNIQYF TGCGCCAGCAGTCAATCCAGAGGGAAGTCCAAAAACATTCAGTACTTC
TRBJ1-2 12 TRBV2 - - CASSEQQYGYTF TGTGCCAGCAGTGAACAACAGTATGGCTACACCTTC
TRBJ1-2 13 TRBV19 - once CASRRQEVYGYTF TGTGCCAGTCGGAGACAGGAAGTCTATGGCTACACCTTC
TRBJ2-7 14 TRBV11-3 - - CASSPSQGLYEQYF TGTGCCAGCAGCCCCTCCCAGGGGTTATACGAGCAGTACTTC